This entry features one T cell receptor beta chain sequence. This specimen comes from a study of blood T cell repertoires in COVID-19. For the study at large: Acute and convalescent COVID-19 samples came from the United States, Italy and Spain. From T cells, B-cell-depleted T cells, or PBMCs came the material, which was cDNA or gDNA.

The ends were cut back, 4 bases at V and 2 bases at J, with 11 bases in the middle. The germline V gene has CDR1 SGDLS and CDR2 YYNGEE. The CDR3 length is 14 residues. Per the authors' pipeline: Amplification of reference gene primers was used by the study to estimate nucleated cell counts. Generated by immunoSEQ multiplex PCR, the TCRdb table keeps only in-frame clones and is missing some. That table gives V, J and clone size, and the DNA gave D and trimming. The sample carries around 170,000 clones, about 74% recorded once. This chain links TRBV9 with TRBJ2-3; D not certain. Material: peripheral blood. The clonotype comes from a woman aged 80 or over with acute or convalescent COVID-19. CDR3 bases: TGTGCCAGCAGCCCTAGATATTCCACAGATACGCAGTATTTT. Amino acids: CASSPRYSTDTQYF. The full variable domain, completed using reference TRBV9 and TRBJ2-3, is DSGVTQTPKHLITATGQRVTLRCSPRSGDLSVYWYQQSLDQGLQFLIQYYNGEERAKGNILERFSAQQFPDLHSELNLSSLELGDSALYFCASSPRYSTDTQYFGPGTRLTVL.